This T cell receptor (beta chain) stems from a study of early T cells in non-severe SARS-CoV-2 infection. About the research overall: Sequencing of unsorted whole blood was done on bulk RNA, leaving chains unpaired. Notes on the study in general: VDJdb-based matching was biased toward anti-spike CD8 responses and missed private and CD4 specificities.

Germline lookup yields CDR1 SGHVS and CDR2 FQNEAQ. This CDR3 has 17 amino acids. V lost 4 bases, J lost 0 bases, and 12 bases stayed unmatched. Details on this clonotype: What it binds is not known.

TCRdb re-called the 5' RACE reads with MiXCR, one entry per CDR3 protein. The sample has under 75,000 distinct CDR3 sequences, 13% seen once; the top ten hold roughly 8.7%. The clonotype was recovered from an adult who was a healthcare worker with PCR-confirmed SARS-CoV-2 infection or an uninfected control (not recorded which). The V gene is TRBV7-8, the J gene TRBJ2-7, with 7 bases that match TRBD1. The sequenced material came from whole blood. The DNA of the CDR3 is TGTGCCAGCAGCTCTTCACCCTCCCGGGACAGCTCCTACGAGCAGTACTTC. Its translation: CASSSSPSRDSSYEQYF.